This T cell receptor beta chain was sequenced during a study of blood T cell repertoires in COVID-19. For the study at large: In each case, the material was cDNA or gDNA derived from T cells, B-cell-depleted T cells, or PBMCs.

Participants came from roughly 25 US areas, aged about 18 to 89 years. Per the study methods: It was from reference gene primer amplification that nucleated cell counts were estimated. Produced via immunoSEQ multiplex PCR; TCRdb's table is partial and in-frame only. The D gene and trimming were derived from the DNA, and the V and J assignments and clone size from that table. This sample has 400,000 or so clones, with around 90% found just once. The CDR3 has 17 residues. V lost 4 bases and J 4 bases, leaving 22 bases between the germline ends. Germline V gives CDR1 MNHEY, CDR2 SMNVEV (reference sequence).

This receptor was identified in a man between 18 and 29 years old who had recovered from COVID-19. The chain employs TRBV27 and TRBJ1-1, with TRBD1 as a possible D gene (5 bases). Input material: PBMCs or T cells enriched from blood (not recorded which). The CDR3 DNA reads TGTGCCAGCAGTTACCGTTCTCGCAAGACAGTGGCCACTGAAGCTTTCTTT. Protein: CASSYRSRKTVATEAFF.